The 25 T cell receptor beta chains below come from one sample, sequenced in a study of blood T cell repertoires in COVID-19. This table comes from immunoSEQ multiplex PCR, and its TCRdb copy is limited to in-frame clones, with some not included. The table has tens of thousands of clones, 90% seen once. Specimen: peripheral blood. Receptors originate from a human donor in a cohort sampled during active COVID-19.

V gene TRBV7-9 combines with J gene TRBJ2-4, with TRBD2 matching over 13 bases. Looked up from germline, CDR1 is SEHNR and CDR2 is FQNEAQ (reference sequence). The CDR3 loop spans 17 amino acids. With 5 bases clipped from V and 2 bases from J, the junction kept 6 bases outside the gene matches. The CDR3 sequence is CASSEGTSGITKNIQYF. The CDR3 DNA follows: TGTGCCAGCAGCGAAGGGACTAGCGGGATAACCAAAAACATTCAGTACTTC.

The gene calls are TRBV4-1 and TRBJ1-4, with TRBD1 identical over 9 bases. The CDR3 covers 18 residues. V shed 4 bases and J 7 bases; nucleotides not matched to a gene: 16. Germline V lookup: CDR1 MGHRA, CDR2 YSYEKL. In nucleotides, the CDR3 is TGCGCCAGCAGCCGATTAGCATCGCAGACAGGGGGTTTTGAAAAACTGTTTTTT. Its translation is CASSRLASQTGGFEKLFF.

The count of this clone is one. This sequence joins TRBV2 and TRBJ2-7; 8 nucleotides match TRBD1. Germline assignment: CDR1 SNHLY and CDR2 FYNNEI. This CDR3 contains 15 residues. Trimming at V came to 1 base and at J to 2 bases, leaving 4 bases not matched to a gene. The CDR3 nucleotides are TGTGCCAGCAGTGAAGAGGCAGGGGGCCCCTACGAGCAGTACTTC. Translation: CASSEEAGGPYEQYF.

This rearrangement joins TRBV3-1 (or the pseudogene TRBV3-2) to TRBJ2-5; 11 nucleotides align to TRBD2. V lost 4 bases, J lost 4 bases, and 8 bases stayed unmatched. The CDR3 runs to 16 residues. Germline values: CDR1 LGHDT, CDR2 YNNKEL (reference sequence). The CDR3, as DNA: TGTGCCAGCAGCCCAATCTTAGCGGGAGGGGGAGAGACCCAGTACTTC. Translated: CASSPILAGGGETQYF.

This clone has just a few counts. V and J are TRBV28 and TRBJ1-5; perhaps TRBD1 as D (5 bases). Looked up from germline, CDR1 is MDHEN and CDR2 is SYDVKM. The V and J ends lost 6 bases and 2 bases respectively, with 14 bases between them. The CDR3 spans 15 residues. The CDR3 spells CASSRGTRGNQPQHF. CDR3 sequence (DNA): TGTGCCAGCAGCCGGGGGACCCGGGGCAATCAGCCCCAGCATTTT. Based on the CDR3 plus reference TRBV28 and TRBJ1-5, the full variable domain is DVKVTQSSRYLVKRTGEKVFLECVQDMDHENMFWYRQDPGLGLRLIYFSYDVKMKEKGDIPEGYSVSREKKERFSLILESASTNQTSMYLCASSRGTRGNQPQHFGDGTRLSIL.

Concerning this clone itself: Other DNA sequences in the sample encode the same CDR3. The CDR3 DNA follows: TGTGCCAGCAGCGGGACAGGGTCCACAGATACGCAGTATTTT. Translated: CASSGTGSTDTQYF. V and J are TRBV7-9 and TRBJ2-3, with 9 bases lining up with TRBD1. With V trimmed by 5 bases and J by 2 bases, 2 bases remained unmatched. Germline CDR1 is SEHNR and CDR2 is FQNEAQ (reference sequence). The CDR3 is 14 residues long.

This sequence joins TRBV27 and TRBJ2-4; possibly TRBD2 for D (6 bases). With 2 bases removed from V and 6 bases from J, the gap between germline ends came to 14 bases. Germline values: CDR1 MNHEY, CDR2 SMNVEV (reference sequence). The length of the CDR3 is 15 residues. The CDR3 protein is CASSLRWEVSNIQYF. The DNA of the CDR3 is TGTGCCAGCAGTTTAAGGTGGGAGGTTTCAAACATTCAGTACTTC.

The chain couples TRBV5-8 to TRBJ2-2, with a weak D call TRBD1 (6 bases). The CDR3 is 15 residues long. Trimming stripped 4 bases from V and 5 bases from J, with 15 bases between. CDR1 is SGHTS and CDR2 is YDEGEE in the germline V gene. The CDR3 DNA is TGTGCCAGCAGCCCGGGTAACAGGGCGACCGGGGAGCTGTTTTTT. Protein sequence: CASSPGNRATGELFF.

The J gene is TRBJ2-2, the V gene TRBV28, with 8 bases lining up with TRBD2. J gave up 6 bases and V 6 bases, and 9 bases lay outside the gene matches. Germline loops: CDR1 MDHEN, CDR2 SYDVKM. There are 15 residues in the CDR3. The CDR3 sequence: CASSPSSGYPGELFF. The CDR3, as DNA: TGTGCCAGCAGCCCTTCTAGCGGGTATCCCGGGGAGCTGTTTTTT.

The chain carries TRBV6-5 and TRBJ1-1; possibly TRBD1 for D (6 bases). Deletions cut 6 bases from V and 1 base from J, with 15 bases between. Germline V gene data show CDR1 as MNHEY and CDR2 as SVGAGI. The CDR3 has 15 residues. This CDR3 is CASSYTGTSNTEAFF. CDR3 nucleotides: TGTGCCAGCAGCTACACCGGGACATCGAACACTGAAGCTTTCTTT.

This clone has more than one count but fewer than ten. The chain combines TRBV5-1 with TRBJ2-3, with 7 nucleotides matching TRBD1. The CDR3 length is 16 residues. The germline gives CDR1 SGHRS, CDR2 YFSETQ. The V segment lost 0 bases and the J segment 3 bases; nucleotides outside the gene matches: 7. The CDR3 nucleotides are TGCGCCAGCAGCTTGGGACAGGGTAGGATGACAGATACGCAGTATTTT. Translated: CASSLGQGRMTDTQYF.

The table lists this clone with a count of one. The chain joins TRBV4-1 to TRBJ2-1; TRBD2 agrees at 7 bases. The trim removed 1 base at V and 0 bases at J, leaving 6 bases unmatched. The CDR3 loop spans 17 amino acids. CDR1 MGHRA and CDR2 YSYEKL come from the germline V gene. The CDR3 sequence: CASSQGGRGSSYNEQFF. The CDR3 coding sequence is TGCGCCAGCAGCCAAGGCGGGCGCGGGAGCTCCTACAATGAGCAGTTCTTC.

The rearrangement links TRBV28 to TRBJ1-2; D remains unclear. Germline V lookup: CDR1 MDHEN, CDR2 SYDVKM. The CDR3 contains 11 residues. V lost 9 bases and J lost 2, with 7 bases in between. CDR3 in DNA: TGTGCCAGTAGGGAGAACTATGGCTACACCTTC. Encoded protein: CASRENYGYTF.

The genes are TRBV7-2 and TRBJ2-3; TRBD2 matches at 11 bases. Germline V gives CDR1 SGHTA, CDR2 FQGNSA. Unmatched junction bases numbered 6, after V lost 4 bases and J lost 0 bases. This CDR3 region has 17 residues. The CDR3 coding sequence is TGTGCCAGCAGCTATGACGGGACTAGCGGTAGCACAGATACGCAGTATTTT. Amino acids: CASSYDGTSGSTDTQYF.

This chain links TRBV18 with TRBJ1-5, with D perhaps matching TRBD1 (6 bases). With 0 bases removed from V and 3 bases from J, the gap between germline ends came to 12 bases. The CDR3 is made up of 16 amino acids. Germline V gene sequence: CDR1 KGHSH, CDR2 LQKENI. CDR3 in DNA: TGTGCCAGCTCACCACCCGGGGGGCGATTCAATCAGCCCCAGCATTTT. Translation: CASSPPGGRFNQPQHF.

The chain employs TRBV5-6 and TRBJ1-6; D ambiguous. This CDR3 comprises 15 residues. Trimming shortened V by 7 bases and J by 7 bases, and 18 bases separated the two germline ends. Germline V lookup: CDR1 SGHDT, CDR2 YYEEEE. The CDR3 here is CASAPNGLPNSPLHF. Here the CDR3 DNA reads TGTGCCAGCGCCCCAAATGGCCTTCCGAATTCACCCCTCCACTTT.

The V call is TRBV6-5, the J call TRBJ1-2; the match to TRBD1 covers 11 bases. This CDR3 comprises 14 residues. Trimming at V came to 8 bases and at J to 11 bases, leaving 13 bases not matched to a gene. CDR1 and CDR2 from the germline V gene are MNHEY and SVGAGI. The CDR3, as DNA: TGTGCCAGCCAAGGGGGACAGGGGGTAGCGGGGTACACCTTC. It codes for CASQGGQGVAGYTF.

The gene calls are TRBV7-8 and TRBJ1-5; 9 bases agree with TRBD1. Germline values: CDR1 SGHVS, CDR2 FQNEAQ. The CDR3 covers 17 residues. V lost 1 base to trimming and J lost 4 bases; unmatched junction nucleotides: 8. The CDR3 DNA is TGTGCCAGCAGCTTAGAGGGGGGACAGGGATTTAATCAGCCCCAGCATTTT. Its translation: CASSLEGGQGFNQPQHF.

This chain joins TRBV7-9 and TRBJ1-1; tentative D call: TRBD1 (5 bases). V lost 5 bases, J lost 3 bases, and 16 bases lay in between. In germline, CDR1 is SEHNR, CDR2 FQNEAQ (reference sequence). The CDR3 spans 15 residues. Written as DNA, the CDR3 is TGTGCCAGCAGCCCCTACCGTCAGGGATACACTGAAGCTTTCTTT. Amino acid sequence: CASSPYRQGYTEAFF.

The rearrangement joins TRBV7-2 to TRBJ2-1, with D possibly TRBD2 on 5 matching bases. The CDR3 is made up of 16 amino acids. Germline V gene data show CDR1 as SGHTA and CDR2 as FQGNSA. The V gene lost 1 base and the J gene lost 10 bases, with 20 bases spanning the gap. CDR3 sequence (DNA): TGTGCCAGCAGCTTAGGGACTGGGCCCCTTGTGTGGGAGCAGTTCTTC. Translation gives CASSLGTGPLVWEQFF.

The rearrangement joins TRBV28 to TRBJ1-1; no firm D call. Germline CDR1 and CDR2: MDHEN and SYDVKM. The CDR3 spans 14 residues. V lost 3 bases, J lost 1 base, and 9 bases lay in between. Here the CDR3 reads CASSLVGRNTEAFF. DNA of the CDR3: TGTGCCAGCAGTTTGGTTGGGAGGAACACTGAAGCTTTCTTT. Variable domain in full (rest from reference TRBV28 and TRBJ1-1): DVKVTQSSRYLVKRTGEKVFLECVQDMDHENMFWYRQDPGLGLRLIYFSYDVKMKEKGDIPEGYSVSREKKERFSLILESASTNQTSMYLCASSLVGRNTEAFFGQGTRLTVV.

This clone was counted between two and nine times. This chain joins TRBV4-2 and TRBJ2-2; 8 nucleotides line up with TRBD2. The CDR3 covers 16 residues. Germline V CDR1 and CDR2: LGHNA, YNFKEQ. Losses at the gene ends were 3 bases for V and 4 bases for J; bases not matched to a gene: 7. The CDR3 DNA follows: TGTGCCAGCAGCCAGCCCGGGACTAGGTCCACCGGGGAGCTGTTTTTT. Protein product: CASSQPGTRSTGELFF.

This clone appeared a single time. The chain's CDR3 is CASSSENVPTNEQFF. The CDR3 DNA sequence: TGTGCCAGCAGCTCGGAGAACGTCCCTACGAATGAGCAGTTCTTC. The genes are TRBV7-8 and TRBJ2-1; D unresolved. CDR3 size: 15 residues. Trimming pared 4 bases from V and 7 bases from J, leaving 17 bases between. The germline V gene has CDR1 SGHVS and CDR2 FQNEAQ.

The chain recombines TRBV7-9 with TRBJ2-2; possible D gene TRBD2, 6 bases. CDR3 length equals 18 residues. V lost 5 bases and J lost 5, with 24 bases in between. Germline V lookup: CDR1 SEHNR, CDR2 FQNEAQ (reference sequence). The CDR3 region has the DNA TGTGCCAGCAGCCTAACTAGAGGCCGGGACTTTTCAACCGGGGAGCTGTTTTTT. Protein: CASSLTRGRDFSTGELFF.

V is TRBV5-8 and J is TRBJ2-1; D perhaps matches TRBD2 (5 bases). Per germline, CDR1 SGHTS and CDR2 YDEGEE. CDR3 size: 15 residues. Trimming cost V 0 bases and J 4 bases, with 11 bases left between them. The CDR3 DNA is TGTGCCAGCAGCTTGGTTCGGGAAAGATACAATGAGCAGTTCTTC. It specifies CASSLVRERYNEQFF.